This passage covers 22 T cell receptor beta chains from one sample sequenced in a study of blood T cells in healthy people across ages. The use of a sample-barcoded 5' primer and a J-beta primer mix characterized a second PCR of 7 to 11 cycles. Via MiXCR, TCRdb re-called the 5' RACE reads, giving one row per CDR3 protein. The sample lists 850,000 to 1,000,000 distinct CDR3 sequences; about 48% were seen once. The sequencing sample was made of blood. The receptor set was obtained from a man aged 25-45 years in good health.

V and J are TRBV10-2 and TRBJ1-4, with 8 bases lining up with TRBD1. V dropped 10 bases and J dropped 8; count of bases not matched to a gene: 15. This CDR3 comprises 15 residues. The V gene's germline CDR1 is WSHSY and CDR2 SAAADI. CDR3 in amino acids: CATLGGTGEEEKLFF. In DNA form, the CDR3 reads TGCGCCACCCTGGGCGGGACAGGCGAGGAGGAAAAACTGTTTTTT.

The J gene is TRBJ2-7, the V gene TRBV10-3; D possibly corresponds to TRBD1 (5 bases). The germline V gene encodes CDR1 ENHRY and CDR2 SYGVKD. The length of the CDR3 is 15 residues. V shed 3 bases and J shed 1 base, with 13 bases lying between them. The CDR3 protein is CAISEPGAVSYEQYF. As DNA, the CDR3 is TGTGCCATCAGTGAACCTGGGGCAGTGTCCTACGAGCAGTACTTC.

The table lists this clonotype with a few counts. The chain joins TRBV7-2 to TRBJ2-7; either TRBD1 or TRBD2 may fit D (6 bases each). V lost 3 bases and J lost 7, with 13 bases in between. Germline CDR1 SGHTA, CDR2 FQGNSA. The CDR3 totals 13 residues. As DNA, the CDR3 is TGTGCCAGCAGCTTCACGGGGGCAGGGGAGCAGTACTTC. This gives the protein CASSFTGAGEQYF.

The V and J genes are TRBV29-1 and TRBJ2-5; D ambiguous. This CDR3 spans 11 amino acids. Germline assignment: CDR1 SQVTM and CDR2 ANQGSEA. Trimming removed 4 bases from V and 5 bases from J, with 8 bases in between. CDR3 bases: TGCAGCGTTGGGCCCCTGGAGACCCAGTACTTC. This sequence encodes CSVGPLETQYF.

About this clonotype itself: Compared with germline, one end of the junction differs, possibly owing to a read error. The J gene is TRBJ2-7, the V gene TRBV4-1, with D perhaps assigned TRBD1 or TRBD2 (5 bases each). This CDR3 has 16 residues. Germline CDR1 reads MGHRA; CDR2 reads YSYEKL. CDR3 sequence: CASSQEPGPSSYERYF. In DNA, the CDR3 is TGCGCCAGCAGCCAAGAACCGGGGCCCAGCTCCTACGAGCGGTACTTC.

This clonotype was detected ten times or more. The genes are TRBV6-6 and TRBJ2-1; D perhaps matches TRBD1 (5 bases). Germline CDR1 is MNHNY and CDR2 is SVGAGI (reference sequence). With 8 bases removed from V and 2 bases from J, the gap between germline ends came to 16 bases. The CDR3 runs 15 residues. The CDR3 reads CASEQGPATYNEQFF. CDR3 DNA sequence: TGTGCCAGCGAGCAGGGTCCAGCGACCTACAATGAGCAGTTCTTC.

This clonotype has at least ten counts. The chain recombines TRBV27 with TRBJ1-4; D gene unclear. This CDR3 region has 16 residues. Germline V gene data show CDR1 as MNHEY and CDR2 as SMNVEV (reference sequence). V lost 5 bases to trimming and J lost 3 bases, with 16 bases between them. The CDR3 nucleotides read TGTGCCAGCAGTCTTTCCGGTGGGCTCTCTAATGAAAAACTGTTTTTT. Translated: CASSLSGGLSNEKLFF.

This clonotype has only a few counts. The chain is built from TRBV24-1 and TRBJ2-3, with D perhaps TRBD1 (5 bases). The CDR3 has 14 residues. Looked up from germline, CDR1 is KGHDR and CDR2 is SFDVKD. V was shortened by 4 bases and J by 0 bases, with 7 bases between the two germline ends. The CDR3 DNA is TGTGCCACCAGTGACAGGGCCAGCACAGATACGCAGTATTTT. It encodes CATSDRASTDTQYF.

The rearrangement uses TRBV19 and TRBJ2-7; no reliable D call. In germline, CDR1 is LNHDA, CDR2 SQIVND (reference sequence). The CDR3 has 14 residues. Trimming stripped 3 bases from V and 0 bases from J, with 9 bases between. Written as DNA, the CDR3 is TGTGCCAGTAGTATCCAATGGGGCTCCTACGAGCAGTACTTC. Its protein product is CASSIQWGSYEQYF.

This chain links TRBV6-1 with TRBJ1-1; TRBD1 is a possible D gene (5 bases). CDR1 MNHNS and CDR2 SASEGT come from the germline V gene. Trimming removed 7 bases from V and 3 bases from J, with 24 bases in between. This CDR3 contains 17 residues. The CDR3 loop reads CASMGGVDNPRDTEAFF. The DNA for the CDR3 is TGTGCCAGCATGGGGGGGGTGGACAACCCCCGAGACACTGAAGCTTTCTTT.

The chain has TRBV25-1 and TRBJ2-1; TRBD1 agrees at 12 bases. The V gene's germline CDR1 is MGHDK and CDR2 SYGVNS. The CDR3 has 15 residues. J gave up 5 bases and V 6 bases, and 5 bases lay outside the gene matches. This CDR3 reads CASREGQGANNEQFF. DNA for the CDR3: TGTGCCAGCAGGGAGGGACAGGGGGCGAACAATGAGCAGTTCTTC. The full variable domain, its missing parts supplied by reference TRBV25-1 and TRBJ2-1, is EADIYQTPRYLVIGTGKKITLECSQTMGHDKMYWYQQDPGMELHLIHYSYGVNSTEKGDLSSESTVSRIRTEHFPLTLESARPSHTSQYLCASREGQGANNEQFFGPGTRLTVL.

In this sample, this clonotype turned up a few times. The chain employs TRBV10-3 and TRBJ1-1, with a possible D match to TRBD1 (6 bases). Trimming took off 6 bases at V and 2 bases at J, with 10 bases between the two ends. The V gene's germline CDR1 is ENHRY and CDR2 SYGVKD. This CDR3 spans 13 amino acids. Here the CDR3 DNA reads TGTGCCATCAGGGGGGCCGATAACACTGAAGCTTTCTTT. Translation: CAIRGADNTEAFF.

This clonotype was seen more than once but under ten times. The rearrangement joins TRBV7-9 to TRBJ2-5; D not certain. Germline assignment: CDR1 SEHNR and CDR2 FQNEAQ (reference sequence). The V gene lost 1 base and the J gene lost 7 bases, with 10 bases spanning the gap. This CDR3 contains 13 residues. The CDR3 region is CASSLVVGATQYF. CDR3 nucleotides: TGTGCCAGCAGCTTAGTTGTAGGAGCGACCCAGTACTTC.

The V gene is TRBV9, the J gene TRBJ2-5, with 11 positions matching TRBD2. J lost 3 bases, V lost 0 bases, and 4 bases had no gene match. The CDR3 extends over 16 amino acids. CDR1 SGDLS and CDR2 YYNGEE come from the germline V gene. DNA of the CDR3: TGTGCCAGCAGCGTAGTAGGGACTAGCGGAGAAGAGACCCAGTACTTC. It specifies CASSVVGTSGEETQYF.

The chain employs TRBV9 and TRBJ2-4; 14 nucleotides agree with TRBD2. Trimming at V came to 0 bases and at J to 10 bases, leaving 3 bases not matched to a gene. This CDR3 has 15 residues. Germline loops: CDR1 SGDLS, CDR2 YYNGEE. The CDR3 loop is CASSVAGLAGDIQYF. CDR3 nucleotide sequence: TGTGCCAGCAGCGTAGCGGGACTAGCGGGGGATATTCAGTACTTC. Together with reference TRBV9 and TRBJ2-4, the CDR3 gives the full variable domain: DSGVTQTPKHLITATGQRVTLRCSPRSGDLSVYWYQQSLDQGLQFLIQYYNGEERAKGNILERFSAQQFPDLHSELNLSSLELGDSALYFCASSVAGLAGDIQYFGAGTRLSVL.

V usage is TRBV7-2 and J usage is TRBJ1-5; 7 bases match TRBD1. Trimming at V came to 4 bases and at J to 6 bases, leaving 9 bases not matched to a gene. Germline V gene sequence: CDR1 SGHTA, CDR2 FQGNSA. The length of the CDR3 is 15 residues. The CDR3 sequence is CASSSRQGESQPQHF. CDR3 DNA: TGTGCCAGCAGCTCCCGACAGGGTGAAAGTCAGCCCCAGCATTTT.

The chain links TRBV9 to TRBJ2-2; TRBD1 is a possible D gene (5 bases). The germline V gene encodes CDR1 SGDLS and CDR2 YYNGEE. Trimming took 6 bases from V and 2 from J, leaving 17 bases between them. The CDR3 loop spans 16 amino acids. The CDR3 DNA reads TGTGCCAGCACCAAAGGGGTCCTCGGCAACACCGGGGAGCTGTTTTTT. Protein product: CASTKGVLGNTGELFF. Full variable domain (remainder filled in from reference TRBV9 and TRBJ2-2): DSGVTQTPKHLITATGQRVTLRCSPRSGDLSVYWYQQSLDQGLQFLIQYYNGEERAKGNILERFSAQQFPDLHSELNLSSLELGDSALYFCASTKGVLGNTGELFFGEGSRLTVL.

This clonotype came up once. The gene calls are TRBV5-1 and TRBJ2-5, with D tentatively TRBD1 or TRBD2 (5 bases each). The germline CDR1 and CDR2 sequences are SGHRS and YFSETQ. V lost 3 bases to trimming and J lost 1 base, with 13 bases between them. The CDR3 spans 15 residues. CDR3 DNA: TGCGCCAGCAGCTCGGACCAGGGACCCCAAGAGACCCAGTACTTC. Amino acids: CASSSDQGPQETQYF.

This clonotype was seen a few times. The V call is TRBV7-9, the J call TRBJ2-1, with D tentatively TRBD1 or TRBD2 (6 bases each). The CDR3 extends over 17 amino acids. Per germline, CDR1 SEHNR and CDR2 FQNEAQ (reference sequence). The V and J ends lost 5 bases and 4 bases respectively, with 21 bases between them. The CDR3 here is CASSGTGRGPGYNEQFF. In nucleotides, the CDR3 is TGTGCCAGCAGCGGCACGGGCCGGGGGCCGGGGTACAATGAGCAGTTCTTC.

This clonotype has only a few counts. The CDR3: CASSPVSGGAMVYEQFF. CDR3 nucleotides: TGCGCCAGCAGCCCCGTTAGCGGGGGGGCCATGGTCTATGAGCAGTTCTTC. The V gene is TRBV4-1, the J gene TRBJ2-1, with 11 bases that match TRBD2. CDR3 length: 17 amino acids. Germline V CDR1 and CDR2: MGHRA, YSYEKL. V shed 4 bases and J 8 bases; nucleotides not matched to a gene: 13.

This chain uses TRBV12-3 or TRBV12-4 with TRBJ2-3; tentative D call: TRBD2 (6 bases). CDR3 size: 15 residues. V shed 4 bases and J shed 2 bases, with 13 bases lying between them. Here the CDR3 reads CASSSFGGSTDTQYF. Written as DNA, the CDR3 is TGTGCCAGCAGTTCCTTTGGGGGGTCCACAGATACGCAGTATTTT.

The chain is built from TRBV6-2 or TRBV6-3 and TRBJ2-1; 8 positions agree with TRBD1. The V gene's germline CDR1 is MNHEY and CDR2 SVGEGT. The CDR3 extends over 14 amino acids. The V segment lost 5 bases and the J segment 9 bases; nucleotides outside the gene matches: 9. CDR3 in DNA: TGTGCCAGCAGTCCGGGACAGGATGTGGCTGAGCAGTTCTTC. As protein: CASSPGQDVAEQFF.